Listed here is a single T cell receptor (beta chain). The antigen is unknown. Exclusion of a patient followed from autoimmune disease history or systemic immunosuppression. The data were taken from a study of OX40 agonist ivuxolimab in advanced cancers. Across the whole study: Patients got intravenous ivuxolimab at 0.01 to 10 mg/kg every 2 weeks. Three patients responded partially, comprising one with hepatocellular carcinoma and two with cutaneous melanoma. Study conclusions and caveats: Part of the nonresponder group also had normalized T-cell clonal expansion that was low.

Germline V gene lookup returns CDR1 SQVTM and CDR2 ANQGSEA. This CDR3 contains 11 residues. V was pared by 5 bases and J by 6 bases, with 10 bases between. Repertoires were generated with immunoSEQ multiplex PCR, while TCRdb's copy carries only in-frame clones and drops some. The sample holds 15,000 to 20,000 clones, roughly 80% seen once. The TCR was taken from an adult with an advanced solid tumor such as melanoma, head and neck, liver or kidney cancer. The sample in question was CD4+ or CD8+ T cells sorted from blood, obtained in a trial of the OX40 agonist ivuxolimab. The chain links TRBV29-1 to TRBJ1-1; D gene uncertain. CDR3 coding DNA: TGCAGCGTTACCGCGGGTGCTGAAGCTTTCTTT. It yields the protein CSVTAGAEAFF.